The 28 T cell receptor beta chains below come from one sample, sequenced in a study of T cells after yellow fever vaccination. MiXCR was run by TCRdb on the 5' RACE reads, yielding one entry per CDR3 protein. Here the sample spans 400,000 or so distinct CDR3 sequences, 11% being singletons. The sample consisted of PBMCs, taken on the day of the first yellow fever vaccination. These receptors all stem from a man aged 18 to 30 who received the YFV17D yellow fever vaccine.

The chain has TRBV9 and TRBJ2-2, with a tentative D call TRBD2 (6 bases). The CDR3 contains 14 residues. The germline V gene encodes CDR1 SGDLS and CDR2 YYNGEE. Between the trimmed V and J ends, which lost 4 bases and 9 bases, there was a span of 16 bases. The CDR3 is CASSPRASVWELFF. The CDR3 DNA reads as TGTGCCAGCAGCCCTAGAGCTAGCGTCTGGGAGCTGTTTTTT. The variable domain in full, with the rest retrieved from reference TRBV9 and TRBJ2-2, is DSGVTQTPKHLITATGQRVTLRCSPRSGDLSVYWYQQSLDQGLQFLIQYYNGEERAKGNILERFSAQQFPDLHSELNLSSLELGDSALYFCASSPRASVWELFFGEGSRLTVL.

The chain recombines TRBV12-3 or TRBV12-4 with TRBJ2-2; 10 bases are shared with TRBD2. The CDR3 is 20 amino acids. V shed 3 bases and J 4 bases; nucleotides not matched to a gene: 17. CDR3 protein: CASSFRTPTPGLATTGELFF. For the CDR3, the DNA is TGTGCCAGCAGTTTCCGTACTCCGACTCCGGGACTAGCGACCACCGGGGAGCTGTTTTTT.

This clonotype was counted many times. The chain has TRBV5-1 and TRBJ2-1; 8 bases line up with TRBD1. Losses at the gene ends were 9 bases for V and 7 bases for J; bases not matched to a gene: 18. Germline CDR1 SGHRS, CDR2 YFSETQ. This CDR3 contains 16 residues. The CDR3 DNA reads as TGCGCCACCCGCCGGTTGACAGGGGTCCCGGGGAATGAGCAGTTCTTC. Translating gives CATRRLTGVPGNEQFF.

This clonotype was picked up a small number of times. V gene TRBV20-1 combines with J gene TRBJ1-5, with D possibly being TRBD1 (6 bases). CDR3 length equals 14 residues. The germline CDR1 and CDR2 sequences are DFQATT and SNEGSKA (reference sequence). The germline V and J ends were trimmed by 6 bases and 6 bases, with 18 bases remaining between them. CDR3 DNA: TGCAGTGCCCGTGAGGGGGGAACAAGTCAGCCCCAGCATTTT. Translating gives CSAREGGTSQPQHF.

This clonotype was seen a few times. The J gene is TRBJ2-7, the V gene TRBV12-3 or TRBV12-4, with 7 bases lining up with TRBD1. V lost 5 bases to trimming and J lost 2 bases; unmatched junction nucleotides: 9. The CDR3 totals 15 residues. This chain's CDR3 is CASSTGTEGPYEQYF. The DNA for the CDR3 is TGTGCCAGCAGTACCGGGACAGAGGGGCCCTACGAGCAGTACTTC.

This clonotype has a count of ten or more. The CDR3 region has the DNA TGTGCCAGCAGTCCCGATGACGCCAGGGATACGCAGTATTTT. This sequence encodes CASSPDDARDTQYF. This chain connects TRBV12-3 or TRBV12-4 to TRBJ2-3; D ambiguous. The V and J ends lost 5 bases and 6 bases respectively, with 15 bases between them. This CDR3 comprises 14 residues.

The chain employs TRBV27 and TRBJ2-7; TRBD1 matches at 11 bases. The ends lost 5 bases at V and 6 bases at J; junction bases unmatched: 6. The CDR3 contains 14 residues. Looked up from germline, CDR1 is MNHEY and CDR2 is SMNVEV (reference sequence). CDR3 amino acids: CASSRTGGFLEQYV. The CDR3 nucleotides are TGTGCCAGCAGTCGGACAGGGGGCTTCCTCGAGCAGTACGTC.

The chain recombines TRBV6-5 with TRBJ2-3; D gene uncertain. The CDR3 sequence is 14 residues long. The germline gives CDR1 MNHEY, CDR2 SVGAGI. Trimming pared 2 bases from V and 3 bases from J, leaving 9 bases between. Here the CDR3 reads CASSYSRWTDTQYF. In DNA, the CDR3 is TGTGCCAGCAGTTACAGCAGGTGGACAGATACGCAGTATTTT.

This clonotype was detected a few times. The V gene is TRBV6-5, the J gene TRBJ1-1; no clear D gene. This CDR3 region has 16 residues. Trimming took off 2 bases at V and 2 bases at J, with 15 bases between the two ends. The germline V gene has CDR1 MNHEY and CDR2 SVGAGI. In nucleotides, the CDR3 is TGTGCCAGCAGTTACACTGGAAGGAGGGTAAACACTGAAGCTTTCTTT. Its protein product is CASSYTGRRVNTEAFF.

The gene calls are TRBV19 and TRBJ1-1; D gene unclear. This CDR3 region has 15 residues. The V and J ends lost 8 bases and 1 base respectively, with 17 bases between them. Germline V gives CDR1 LNHDA, CDR2 SQIVND (reference sequence). CDR3: CASALNGLSNTEAFF. In DNA form, the CDR3 reads TGTGCCAGTGCCTTGAATGGACTCTCGAACACTGAAGCTTTCTTT.

The chain carries TRBV20-1 and TRBJ1-4; tentative D call: TRBD1 (5 bases). The V and J ends lost 3 bases and 7 bases respectively, with 15 bases between them. Germline V CDR1 and CDR2: DFQATT, SNEGSKA (reference sequence). There are 14 residues in the CDR3. In DNA, the CDR3 is TGCAGTGCTAGTTCAATCAGGGCAGGTGAAAAACTGTTTTTT. Its translation: CSASSIRAGEKLFF.

The genes are TRBV11-2 and TRBJ2-5, with D perhaps matching TRBD1 or TRBD2 (6 bases each). The CDR3 runs to 12 residues. Per germline, CDR1 SGHAT and CDR2 FQNNGV. Trimming removed 7 bases at V and 9 bases at J, with 15 bases between. CDR3 residues: CASMPVGGPQYF. In nucleotides, the CDR3 is TGTGCCAGCATGCCCGTGGGGGGCCCCCAGTACTTC.

This chain links TRBV28 with TRBJ2-5, with a tentative D call TRBD1 (6 bases). This CDR3 comprises 13 residues. Germline CDR1 is MDHEN and CDR2 is SYDVKM. The ends were cut back, 6 bases at V and 2 bases at J, with 10 bases in the middle. CDR3 residues: CASRWGRQETQYF. CDR3 coding DNA: TGTGCCAGCAGGTGGGGGCGGCAAGAGACCCAGTACTTC. The variable domain in full, completed from reference TRBV28 and TRBJ2-5, reads DVKVTQSSRYLVKRTGEKVFLECVQDMDHENMFWYRQDPGLGLRLIYFSYDVKMKEKGDIPEGYSVSREKKERFSLILESASTNQTSMYLCASRWGRQETQYFGPGTRLLVL.

This clonotype was counted a few times. This chain connects TRBV3-1 to TRBJ1-2; 9 bases are a match to TRBD1. Unmatched junction bases numbered 11, after V lost 4 bases and J lost 5 bases. This CDR3 has 16 amino acids. Germline-derived CDR1 and CDR2 are LGHDT and YNNKEL (reference sequence). This CDR3 is CASSRAGQGAGYGYTF. The CDR3 DNA reads TGTGCCAGCAGCCGAGCGGGACAGGGCGCAGGTTATGGCTACACCTTC.

This clonotype appeared once. The germline gene is not matched at one end of the junction; a read error may be the cause. The chain joins TRBV20-1 to TRBJ2-7, with TRBD2 identical over 9 bases. CDR1 is DFQATT, CDR2 SNEGSKA, per germline (reference sequence). The CDR3 sequence is 15 residues long. Here the CDR3 DNA reads TGCTGTGCTAGAGAAGGGACTAGCAGGCCCTACGAGCAGTACTTC. This gives the protein CCAREGTSRPYEQYF.

This clonotype was picked up a small number of times. The chain links TRBV4-3 to TRBJ2-6, with unresolved D. Germline V gene sequence: CDR1 LGHNA, CDR2 YSLEER. CDR3 length: 19 amino acids. With 1 base removed from V and 0 bases from J, the gap between germline ends came to 16 bases. CDR3 residues: CASSQAEEQRTSGANVLTF. The DNA for the CDR3 is TGCGCCAGCAGCCAAGCTGAGGAACAGAGGACCTCTGGGGCCAACGTCCTGACTTTC.

The chain carries TRBV15 and TRBJ1-1; D ambiguous. The germline V gene encodes CDR1 LNHNV and CDR2 YYDKDF (reference sequence). V lost 4 bases to trimming and J lost 0 bases, with 6 bases between them. This CDR3 has 13 amino acids. CDR3 nucleotide sequence: TGTGCCACCAGCACTCGGTTGAACACTGAAGCTTTCTTT. Its translation: CATSTRLNTEAFF.

This clonotype was picked up many times. The gene calls are TRBV4-1 and TRBJ1-6; 9 nucleotides line up with TRBD1. Germline V lookup: CDR1 MGHRA, CDR2 YSYEKL. The V and J ends lost 1 base and 9 bases, in that order; junction bases with no gene match: 4. This CDR3 contains 15 residues. The CDR3 spells CASSQVQGASSPLHF. The CDR3, as DNA: TGCGCCAGCAGCCAAGTACAGGGGGCTAGTTCACCCCTCCACTTT.

The sample holds a few counts of this clonotype. The V gene is TRBV11-2, the J gene TRBJ2-3; 9 positions match TRBD2. This CDR3 spans 16 amino acids. The trim removed 1 base at V and 4 bases at J, leaving 6 bases unmatched. The germline gives CDR1 SGHAT, CDR2 FQNNGV. CDR3: CASSLGGSGGPDTQYF. In nucleotides, the CDR3 is TGTGCCAGCAGCTTAGGCGGGAGCGGGGGGCCAGATACGCAGTATTTT. The full variable domain, in which reference TRBV11-2 and TRBJ2-3 provide the parts outside the CDR3, is EAGVAQSPRYKIIEKRQSVAFWCNPISGHATLYWYQQILGQGPKLLIQFQNNGVVDDSQLPKDRFSAERLKGVDSTLKIQPAKLEDSAVYLCASSLGGSGGPDTQYFGPGTRLTVL.

This clonotype turned up a few times. The rearrangement joins TRBV12-3 or TRBV12-4 to TRBJ1-5; D is uncertain. CDR3 length equals 13 residues. Trimming took 3 bases from V and 4 from J, leaving 7 bases between them. The CDR3 nucleotides are TGTGCCAGCAGTTTGCTGGCAAATCAGCCCCAGCATTTT. It translates to CASSLLANQPQHF.

Many counts were recorded for this clonotype. The V and J genes are TRBV6-4 and TRBJ2-3; D tentatively reads TRBD1 or TRBD2 (5 bases each). The CDR3 runs to 10 residues. V was pared by 7 bases and J by 11 bases, with 10 bases between. Germline assignment: CDR1 MRHNA and CDR2 SNTAGT. CDR3 DNA sequence: TGTGCCAGCAATGGGACGAGGCAGTATTTT. As protein: CASNGTRQYF.

There are many counts of this clonotype. The CDR3 coding sequence is TGCGCCAGCAGCCAAGGCAGGGCTGGAAACACCATATATTTT. Its translation is CASSQGRAGNTIYF. This sequence joins TRBV4-3 and TRBJ1-3; tentative D call: TRBD1 (5 bases). CDR1 and CDR2 from the germline V gene are LGHNA and YSLEER. The CDR3 is made up of 14 amino acids. The V end was cut by 1 base, the J end by 2 bases, with 6 bases between.

This clonotype turned up a few times. The chain employs TRBV9 and TRBJ2-4; TRBD2 agrees at 7 bases. With 0 bases clipped from V and 6 bases from J, the junction kept 6 bases outside the gene matches. Germline lookup yields CDR1 SGDLS and CDR2 YYNGEE. The CDR3 consists of 15 residues. CDR3 loop: CASSVGLGEGNIQYF. The CDR3 region has the DNA TGTGCCAGCAGCGTAGGCTTAGGGGAGGGAAACATTCAGTACTTC.

This clonotype was detected only a few times. V usage is TRBV18 and J usage is TRBJ2-1, with TRBD2 matching 9 bases. Looked up from germline, CDR1 is KGHSH and CDR2 is LQKENI. Trimming took 3 bases from V and 6 from J; bases not matched to a gene: 12. The CDR3 runs 17 residues. The CDR3 nucleotides are TGTGCCAGCTCACCCGGGATAGCGGGGGACTCAAGCAATGAGCAGTTCTTC. Protein: CASSPGIAGDSSNEQFF.

This chain connects TRBV5-1 to TRBJ2-3, with 13 bases aligning to TRBD2. The CDR3 sequence is 16 residues long. Germline values: CDR1 SGHRS, CDR2 YFSETQ. V was clipped by 4 bases and J by 4 bases; unmatched bases: 6. CDR3 in amino acids: CASSALLAGGPDTQYF. The CDR3 coding sequence is TGCGCCAGCAGCGCGTTACTAGCGGGGGGGCCAGATACGCAGTATTTT.

The gene calls are TRBV6-5 and TRBJ2-1, with 10 positions matching TRBD2. The CDR3 is made up of 15 amino acids. V shed 2 bases and J 7 bases; nucleotides not matched to a gene: 5. Germline V gene sequence: CDR1 MNHEY, CDR2 SVGAGI. The CDR3 DNA is TGTGCCAGCAGTTACCTGGCTAGCGGGGGTAATGAGCAGTTCTTC. Residues: CASSYLASGGNEQFF.

The chain has TRBV6-1 and TRBJ2-2, with D tentatively TRBD1 (6 bases). The CDR3 spans 15 residues. With 7 bases removed from V and 1 base from J, the gap between germline ends came to 13 bases. Germline V gives CDR1 MNHNS, CDR2 SASEGT. CDR3 DNA: TGTGCCAGCAAAATGGAGACAGGGAACACCGGGGAGCTGTTTTTT. It codes for CASKMETGNTGELFF.

The table lists this clonotype with a few counts. V is TRBV7-2 and J is TRBJ2-7; possibly TRBD1 for D (5 bases). The germline gives CDR1 SGHTA, CDR2 FQGNSA. Between the trimmed V and J ends, which lost 1 base and 5 bases, there was a span of 15 bases. The CDR3 length is 15 residues. The CDR3 spells CASSLESGKWNEQYF. CDR3 bases: TGTGCCAGCAGCTTAGAATCAGGGAAATGGAACGAGCAGTACTTC.